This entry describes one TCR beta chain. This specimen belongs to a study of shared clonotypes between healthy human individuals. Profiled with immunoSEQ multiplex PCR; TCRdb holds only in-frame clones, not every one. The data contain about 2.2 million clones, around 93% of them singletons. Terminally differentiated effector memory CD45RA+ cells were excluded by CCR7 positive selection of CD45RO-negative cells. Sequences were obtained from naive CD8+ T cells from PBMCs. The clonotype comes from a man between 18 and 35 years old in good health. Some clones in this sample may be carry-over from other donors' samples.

CDR3 sequence (DNA): TGCGCCAGCAGCCAAAGTAGCGGGACTCCGAACACCGGGGAGCTGTTTTTT. Residues: CASSQSSGTPNTGELFF. This chain links TRBV4-3 with TRBJ2-2; TRBD2 aligns across 8 bases. Germline lookup yields CDR1 LGHNA and CDR2 YSLEER. J lost 0 bases, V lost 2 bases, and 5 bases had no gene match. This CDR3 comprises 17 residues.